This T cell receptor beta chain was identified during a study of T cells after yellow fever vaccination. About the study: When fractions had low cell numbers, they were prepared with SMART-Seq v4 Ultra Low Input.

In making TCR cDNA, 5'RACE template switching added a universal primer site and UMIs to it. TCRdb passed the 5' RACE reads through MiXCR, listing each CDR3 protein once. The data hold 250,000 to 400,000 distinct CDR3 sequences, with 4% to 5.5% observed a single time. This clonotype was seen ten or more times. Between the trimmed V and J ends, which lost 4 bases and 5 bases, there was a span of 13 bases. This CDR3 spans 14 amino acids. In germline, CDR1 is SGHRS, CDR2 YFSETQ. This clonotype originated in a man younger than 30 who received the YFV17D yellow fever vaccine. Sequenced material: PBMCs, taken 15 days after the yellow fever booster vaccination. The gene calls are TRBV5-1 and TRBJ2-1; D perhaps matches TRBD2 (5 bases). The CDR3 DNA sequence: TGCGCCAGCAGCGGACGGACTTACCACAATGAGCAGTTCTTC. Its translation: CASSGRTYHNEQFF.